These T cell receptor beta chains were read from a single sample in a study of cytomegalovirus exposure and HLA in healthy donors. Libraries were prepared by immunoSEQ multiplex PCR; TCRdb keeps only in-frame clonotypes and omits some of them. The sample lists 130,000 or so clones, roughly four fifths occurring once. Sequencing was performed on PBMCs. The receptors come from a woman in her fifties or sixties in good health and CMV-seronegative. The CDR3 runs from the conserved cysteine through the conserved F or W. A D gene is named only where the DNA matches it firmly. The size entry is marked missing in some rows and otherwise reads once, few, many or a size class.

D gene	J gene	clone size	V gene	CDR3 protein	CDR3 DNA
NA	TRBJ1-2	NA	TRBV27	CASKPPYGYTF	TGTGCCAGCAAGCCGCCCTATGGCTACACCTTC
TRBD2	TRBJ2-1	once	TRBV11-1	CASSRDYSNEQFF	TGTGCCAGCAGCCGGGACTACAGCAATGAGCAGTTCTTC
TRBD2	TRBJ2-5	few	TRBV7-2	CASSSSSGRQETQYF	TGTGCCAGCAGCTCGTCTAGCGGGAGACAAGAGACCCAGTACTTC
TRBD1	TRBJ1-2	NA	TRBV4-1	CASSQPTNRQGANGYTF	TGCGCCAGCAGCCAACCTACGAACCGACAGGGGGCTAATGGCTACACCTTC
NA	TRBJ2-5	NA	TRBV6-6	CASTSGRETQYF	TGTGCCAGCACTAGTGGCCGAGAGACCCAGTACTTC
NA	TRBJ1-2	NA	TRBV6-4	CASSDSGHYGYTF	TGTGCCAGCAGTGACTCTGGGCACTATGGCTACACCTTC
NA	TRBJ1-1	NA	TRBV7-8	CASSQGVNTEAFF	TGTGCCAGCAGCCAAGGGGTGAACACTGAAGCTTTCTTT
TRBD1	TRBJ1-5	few	TRBV10-3	CAISDQGQGAGQPQHF	TGTGCCATCAGTGATCAAGGACAGGGGGCAGGACAGCCCCAGCATTTT
NA	TRBJ2-3	NA	TRBV29-1	CSVDRRRRTDTQYF	TGCAGCGTTGATCGGAGGAGGAGGACAGATACGCAGTATTTT
TRBD1	TRBJ2-2	NA	TRBV7-3	CASSLTGANTGELFF	TGTGCCAGCAGCTTGACAGGGGCGAACACCGGGGAGCTGTTTTTT
NA	TRBJ2-3	NA	TRBV5-1	CASSLLAASTDTQYF	TGCGCCAGCAGCTTGTTAGCGGCTAGCACAGATACGCAGTATTTT
NA	TRBJ2-7	NA	TRBV7-9	CSSSLGPSDSSYEQYF	TGTTCCAGCAGCTTAGGTCCTAGCGACAGCTCCTACGAGCAGTACTTC
TRBD1	TRBJ1-1	few	TRBV5-1	CASSEDRGRGAFF	TGCGCCAGCAGCGAAGACAGGGGGCGGGGGGCTTTCTTT
TRBD1	TRBJ2-7	NA	TRBV7-3	CASSLTTGTEQYF	TGTGCCAGCAGCTTAACGACAGGGACCGAGCAGTACTTC
NA	TRBJ1-3	NA	TRBV18	CASSPKQGLSGNTIYF	TGTGCCAGCTCACCCAAACAGGGTTTATCTGGAAACACCATATATTTT
TRBD1	TRBJ1-2	NA	TRBV6-5	CASSRTGRGYTF	TGTGCCAGCAGTCGGACAGGGAGAGGCTACACCTTC
TRBD1	TRBJ1-6	few	TRBV6-5	CASSPGTANSPLHF	TGTGCCAGCAGTCCCGGGACAGCTAATTCACCCCTCCACTTT
NA	TRBJ1-5	NA	TRBV21-1	CASRDRGGNQPQHF	TGTGCCAGCAGGGACAGGGGGGGCAATCAGCCCCAGCATTTT
TRBD1	TRBJ2-3	NA	TRBV11-2	CASSKHQGASSTDTQYF	TGTGCCAGCAGCAAGCATCAGGGGGCGAGTAGCACAGATACGCAGTATTTT
TRBD1	TRBJ1-5	once	TRBV15	CATSSGDRGTNQPQHF	TGTGCCACCAGCAGTGGGGACAGGGGAACTAACCAGCCCCAGCATTTT
TRBD1	TRBJ1-5	NA	TRBV27	CASSSRQGAGNQPQHF	TGTGCCAGCAGTTCACGACAGGGGGCAGGCAATCAGCCCCAGCATTTT
NA	TRBJ1-4	NA	TRBV5-8	CASSPLNRVEKLFF	TGTGCCAGCAGCCCTTTAAACAGGGTGGAAAAACTGTTTTTT
NA	TRBJ1-1	NA	TRBV7-9	CASSLGEVSEAFF	TGTGCCAGCAGCTTAGGGGAGGTCAGTGAAGCTTTCTTT
TRBD1	TRBJ1-4	NA	TRBV4-1	CASTSGQSNEKLFF	TGCGCCAGCACTTCGGGACAGTCTAATGAAAAACTGTTTTTT
TRBD1	TRBJ1-4	NA	TRBV7-9	CASSWDSPSEKLFF	TGTGCCAGCAGCTGGGACAGCCCTAGCGAAAAACTGTTTTTT
TRBD2	TRBJ2-1	once	TRBV18	CASSPPNLAGGQGEQFF	TGTGCCAGCTCACCACCAAACCTAGCGGGAGGGCAGGGTGAGCAGTTCTTC
NA	TRBJ1-2	NA	TRBV7-9	CASSDAGSSVYGYTF	TGTGCCAGCAGCGATGCGGGCAGTTCGGTCTATGGCTACACCTTC
NA	TRBJ2-5	NA	TRBV6-6	CASSYSGGETQYF	TGTGCCAGCAGTTACTCGGGGGGTGAGACCCAGTACTTC
TRBD1	TRBJ1-1	NA	TRBV19	CASRNPPGGKGTEAFF	TGTGCCAGTAGGAACCCTCCAGGGGGAAAGGGCACTGAAGCTTTCTTT
TRBD2	TRBJ2-1	NA	TRBV6-6	CASSYLAGDTYNEQFF	TGTGCCAGCAGTTACCTAGCGGGGGATACCTACAATGAGCAGTTCTTC
NA	TRBJ2-1	once	TRBV6-1	CASRQPTGFEQFF	TGTGCCAGCAGACAACCTACAGGGTTTGAGCAGTTCTTC
NA	TRBJ1-1	NA	TRBV6-5	CASTMRRGFGAFF	TGTGCCAGCACCATGAGAAGGGGCTTCGGAGCTTTCTTT
TRBD1	TRBJ1-1	NA	TRBV25-1	CASSNRGVRTEAFF	TGTGCCAGCAGCAACAGGGGGGTAAGGACTGAAGCTTTCTTT
NA	TRBJ2-5	NA	TRBV5-4	CASSLVPGGGQGTQYF	TGTGCCAGCAGCTTGGTCCCGGGGGGCGGGCAAGGGACCCAGTACTTC
TRBD1	TRBJ1-1	few	TRBV5-4	CASSPGQAEAFF	TGTGCCAGCAGCCCGGGACAGGCAGAAGCTTTCTTT
TRBD2	TRBJ2-5	few	TRBV28	CASSSLAELAQETQYF	TGTGCCAGCAGTTCACTAGCGGAACTGGCCCAAGAGACCCAGTACTTC
TRBD1	TRBJ1-4	few	TRBV7-2	CASSADRGGEKLFF	TGTGCCAGCAGCGCCGACAGGGGTGGCGAAAAACTGTTTTTT
TRBD1	TRBJ1-1	NA	TRBV18	CASSPQGQGGTEAFF	TGTGCCAGCTCACCACAGGGACAGGGGGGAACTGAAGCTTTCTTT
TRBD1	TRBJ1-2	NA	TRBV9	CASSGPGQGAQGYTF	TGTGCCAGCAGCGGGCCGGGACAGGGGGCCCAGGGCTACACCTTC
TRBD2	TRBJ2-3	once	TRBV7-2	CASSPRLAGVGDTQYF	TGTGCCAGCAGCCCGAGACTAGCGGGGGTTGGAGATACGCAGTATTTT
TRBD1	TRBJ1-1	once	TRBV11-3	CASSQGQGNEAFF	TGTGCCAGCAGCCAAGGACAGGGGAATGAAGCTTTCTTT
NA	TRBJ1-5	NA	TRBV28	CASSLGGARNQPQHF	TGTGCCAGCAGTTTAGGGGGGGCACGGAATCAGCCCCAGCATTTT
NA	TRBJ1-5	NA	TRBV6-5	CASSSDSGWKPQHF	TGTGCCAGCAGTTCGGACTCGGGATGGAAGCCCCAGCATTTT
TRBD1	TRBJ1-1	NA	TRBV5-1	CASSLIPQGVNTEAFF	TGCGCCAGCAGCTTAATTCCTCAGGGGGTGAACACTGAAGCTTTCTTT
TRBD2	TRBJ2-3	once	TRBV9	CASSPLAGGPSTDTQYF	TGTGCCAGCAGCCCCTTAGCGGGAGGGCCGAGTACAGATACGCAGTATTTT
NA	TRBJ1-2	NA	TRBV19	CASSIDLSSPGYTF	TGTGCCAGTAGTATAGATCTATCCTCGCCCGGCTACACCTTC
TRBD2	TRBJ2-3	NA	TRBV6-6	CATGGGSTDTQYF	TGTGCCACCGGCGGGGGAAGCACAGATACGCAGTATTTT
NA	TRBJ1-3	NA	TRBV5-6	CASSLRTSGNTIYF	TGTGCCAGCAGCTTGCGCACCAGTGGAAACACCATATATTTT
NA	TRBJ1-2	NA	TRBV18	CASSLLGENYGYTF	TGTGCCAGCTCACTATTGGGCGAGAACTATGGCTACACCTTC
TRBD1	TRBJ1-1	NA	TRBV4-1	CASSQGTGANTEAFF	TGCGCCAGCAGCCAAGGGACAGGGGCGAACACTGAAGCTTTCTTT
NA	TRBJ1-1	once	TRBV18	CASSPGGSSLVAEAFF	TGTGCCAGCTCACCCGGGGGTTCCTCTTTAGTCGCTGAAGCTTTCTTT
NA	TRBJ1-1	once	TRBV18	CASSLSLDSTEAFF	TGTGCCAGCTCACTTTCCTTGGACAGCACTGAAGCTTTCTTT
TRBD1	TRBJ1-2	NA	TRBV25-1	CASSSTGTTGYTF	TGTGCCAGCAGTTCGACAGGGACGACTGGCTACACCTTC
NA	TRBJ1-2	NA	TRBV7-9	CASSLRGGRDYGYTF	TGTGCCAGCAGCTTAAGGGGAGGACGGGACTATGGCTACACCTTC
NA	TRBJ1-2	NA	TRBV25-1	CASSAPGLYGYTF	TGTGCCAGCAGTGCCCCGGGACTTTATGGCTACACCTTC
TRBD2	TRBJ2-3	few	TRBV9	CASSSSSGGATDTQYF	TGTGCCAGCAGCTCGAGTAGCGGGGGGGCAACAGATACGCAGTATTTT
TRBD2	TRBJ2-3	once	TRBV5-1	CASTGLAFAGENTQYF	TGCGCCAGCACGGGACTAGCCTTCGCGGGGGAAAATACGCAGTATTTT
TRBD2	TRBJ2-7	NA	TRBV25-1	CASSDSGTSGKREQYF	TGTGCCAGCAGCGATTCCGGGACTAGCGGGAAACGCGAGCAGTACTTC
TRBD1	TRBJ1-4	once	TRBV27	CASSSPRQGLFEKLFF	TGTGCCAGCAGCTCGCCTCGACAGGGTCTCTTCGAAAAACTGTTTTTT